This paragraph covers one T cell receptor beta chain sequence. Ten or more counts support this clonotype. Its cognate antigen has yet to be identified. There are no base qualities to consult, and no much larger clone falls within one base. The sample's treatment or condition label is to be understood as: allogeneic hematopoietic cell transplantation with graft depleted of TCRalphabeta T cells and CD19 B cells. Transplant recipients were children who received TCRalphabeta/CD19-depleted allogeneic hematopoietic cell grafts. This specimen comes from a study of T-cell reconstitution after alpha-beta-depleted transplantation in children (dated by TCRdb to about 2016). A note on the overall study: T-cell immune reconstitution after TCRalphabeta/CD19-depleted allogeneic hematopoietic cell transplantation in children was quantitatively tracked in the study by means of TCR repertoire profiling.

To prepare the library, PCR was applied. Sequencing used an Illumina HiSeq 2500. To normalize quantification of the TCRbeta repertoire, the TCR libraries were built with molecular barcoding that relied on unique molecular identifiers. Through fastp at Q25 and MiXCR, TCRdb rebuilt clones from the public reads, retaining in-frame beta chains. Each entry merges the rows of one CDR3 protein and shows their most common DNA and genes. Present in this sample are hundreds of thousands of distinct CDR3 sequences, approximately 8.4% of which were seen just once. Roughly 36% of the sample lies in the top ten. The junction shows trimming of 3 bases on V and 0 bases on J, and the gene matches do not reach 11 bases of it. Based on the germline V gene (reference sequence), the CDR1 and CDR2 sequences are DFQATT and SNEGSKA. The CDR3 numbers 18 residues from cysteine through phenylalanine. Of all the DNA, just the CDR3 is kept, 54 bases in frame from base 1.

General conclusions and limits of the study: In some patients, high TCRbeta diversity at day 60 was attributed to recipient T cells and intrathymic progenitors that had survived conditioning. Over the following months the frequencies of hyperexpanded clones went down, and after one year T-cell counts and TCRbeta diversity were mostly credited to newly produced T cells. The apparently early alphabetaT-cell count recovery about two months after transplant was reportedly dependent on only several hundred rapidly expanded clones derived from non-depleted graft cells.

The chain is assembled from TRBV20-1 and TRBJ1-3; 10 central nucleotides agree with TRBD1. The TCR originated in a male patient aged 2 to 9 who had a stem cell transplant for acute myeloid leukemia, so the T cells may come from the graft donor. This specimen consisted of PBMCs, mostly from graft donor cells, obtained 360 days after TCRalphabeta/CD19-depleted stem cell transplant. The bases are TGCAGTGCTAGGAGGGGGACAGGGGCCTTTTTCTCTGGAAACACCATATATTTT. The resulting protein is CSARRGTGAFFSGNTIYF.